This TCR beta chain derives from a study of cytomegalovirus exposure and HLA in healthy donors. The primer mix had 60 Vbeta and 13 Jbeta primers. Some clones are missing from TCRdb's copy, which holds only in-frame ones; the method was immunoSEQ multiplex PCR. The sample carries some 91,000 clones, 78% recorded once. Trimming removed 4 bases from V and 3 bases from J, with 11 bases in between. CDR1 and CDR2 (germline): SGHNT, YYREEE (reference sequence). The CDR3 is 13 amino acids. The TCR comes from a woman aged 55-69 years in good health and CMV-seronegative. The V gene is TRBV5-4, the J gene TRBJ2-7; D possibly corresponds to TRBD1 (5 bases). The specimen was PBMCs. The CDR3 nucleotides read TGTGCCAGCAGCCCCAGGGTGAGCTACGAGCAGTACTTC. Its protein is CASSPRVSYEQYF.